The entry below gives a single TCR beta chain sequence along with its context. These data come from a study of T cell repertoires in ileal Crohn's disease. Study details: Median disease duration was nearly eight years; 35% smoked at surgery.

V was trimmed by 4 bases and J by 7 bases, leaving 14 bases between them. Germline CDR1 reads LNHDA; CDR2 reads SQIVND (reference sequence). CDR3 length equals 15 residues. Measured with immunoSEQ multiplex PCR; TCRdb has only the in-frame clones, and not every one. Among roughly 14,000 clones listed, about two thirds were seen once. The chain is built from TRBV19 and TRBJ2-6, with D unclear. The sample consisted of ileal tissue. The origin of this receptor is an adult with Crohn's disease. CDR3 sequence (DNA): TGTGCCAGTAGTACAGGCTCCCCCTCTGCCAACGTCCTGACTTTC. As protein: CASSTGSPSANVLTF.